The text below deals with one TCR beta chain. Relative to the germline gene, one junction end is altered; a read error may explain this. CDR3 length equals 16 residues. Germline assignment: CDR1 SSHAT and CDR2 FNYEAQ (reference sequence). This entry is derived from a study of blood T cell repertoires in COVID-19. Per the study methods: The authors estimated nucleated cell counts from reference gene primer amplification. Clones were read by immunoSEQ multiplex PCR, and TCRdb kept only the in-frame ones, dropping some. D and trimming were read from the DNA, whereas the V and J calls and clone size are those reported in that table. The repertoire holds about 120,000 clones, with 70% to 90% as singletons.

The source material was peripheral blood. The chain employs TRBV7-7 and TRBJ1-5; D uncertain. This clonotype originated in a human donor in a cohort sampled during active COVID-19. CDR3 nucleotide sequence: TGTGCTAGCAGCTTAGCGAGAGGAGCAAGCAATCAGCCCCAGCATTTT. The encoded protein is CASSLARGASNQPQHF.